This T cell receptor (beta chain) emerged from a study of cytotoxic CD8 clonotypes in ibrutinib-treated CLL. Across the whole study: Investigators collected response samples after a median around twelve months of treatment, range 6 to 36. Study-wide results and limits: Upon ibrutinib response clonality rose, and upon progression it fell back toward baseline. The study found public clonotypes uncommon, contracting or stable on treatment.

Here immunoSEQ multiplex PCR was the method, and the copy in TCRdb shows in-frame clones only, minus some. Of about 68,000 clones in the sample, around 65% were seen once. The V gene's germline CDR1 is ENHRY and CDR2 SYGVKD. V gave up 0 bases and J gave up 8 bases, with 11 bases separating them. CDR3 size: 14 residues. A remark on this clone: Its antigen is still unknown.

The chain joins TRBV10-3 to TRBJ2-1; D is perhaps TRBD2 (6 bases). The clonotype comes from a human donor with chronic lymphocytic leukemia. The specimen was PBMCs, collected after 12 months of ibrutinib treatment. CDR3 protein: CAISESDWEDEQFF. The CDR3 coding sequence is TGTGCCATCAGTGAGTCCGACTGGGAGGATGAGCAGTTCTTC.